The present T cell receptor beta chain was sequenced within a study of neurological immune-mediated disorders. This clonotype was counted ten times or more. Its antigen is currently unknown. The cDNA was synthesized by means of template-switch 5'RACE, which was carried out with 10-nucleotide random UMIs. Every sequencing run generated over 170 million TCR-beta sequences from 15-18 subjects. One entry per CDR3 protein, called by TCRdb with MiXCR from the 5' RACE reads. The sample consists of 25,000 to 35,000 distinct CDR3 sequences, more than 2.5% of them appearing once. The germline CDR1 and CDR2 sequences are SGHTA and FQGNSA. The ends lost 4 bases at V and 4 bases at J; junction bases unmatched: 4. This CDR3 spans 14 amino acids. Study results and caveats: The study found no CDR3 amino acid sequences shared by expanded clones across subjects, suggesting private repertoires in all groups.

The receptor was derived from a woman aged 30 to 39 with multiple sclerosis. The rearrangement links TRBV7-2 to TRBJ1-1; 9 nucleotides match TRBD1. The sample consisted of PBMCs. Here the CDR3 reads CASSSMTGGTEAFF. For the CDR3, the DNA is TGTGCCAGCAGCTCTATGACAGGGGGCACTGAAGCTTTCTTT.